One and the same sample provided the 8 T cell receptor beta chains below, sequenced in a study of shared T cell receptors in the human thymus. TCRdb's table, derived via immunoSEQ multiplex PCR, lists solely in-frame clones and lacks some. The repertoire includes 720,000 or so clones, 70% to 90% of them detected once, and more than 0.01% sits in the top ten. This same sample was also taken into another study, of human thymus T cells.

The sample consisted of thymocytes. The receptors stem from a girl less than two years old with a congenital heart defect.

This CDR3 is CASRDRYYEQYF. CDR3 sequence (DNA): TGTGCCAGCCGGGACAGATATTACGAGCAGTACTTC. This chain connects TRBV6-5 to TRBJ2-7; TRBD1 aligns across 7 bases. The CDR3 totals 12 residues. Trimming removed 8 bases from V and 4 bases from J; junction bases left unmatched: 5. Germline CDR1 MNHEY, CDR2 SVGAGI.

The CDR3 nucleotides read TGTGCTAGTGGTTCCTCGGTTCACTTCGGGAATGAAAAACTGTTTTTT. This translates into CASGSSVHFGNEKLFF. The chain couples TRBV12-5 to TRBJ1-4; no reliable D call. Germline-derived CDR1 and CDR2 are LGHNT and FRNRAP. V was shortened by 4 bases and J by 5 bases, with 17 bases between the two germline ends. There are 16 residues in the CDR3.

The chain employs TRBV9 and TRBJ1-1; weak D call: TRBD1 (6 bases). This CDR3 region has 13 residues. Germline V gene lookup returns CDR1 SGDLS and CDR2 YYNGEE. Trimming took off 0 bases at V and 8 bases at J, with 11 bases between the two ends. For the CDR3, the DNA is TGTGCCAGCAGCGTAGAAGCAGGGGACGAAGCTTTCTTT. Its translation is CASSVEAGDEAFF.

V gene TRBV5-1 combines with J gene TRBJ2-7, with D maybe TRBD1 (5 bases). With 4 bases removed from V and 5 bases from J, the gap between germline ends came to 16 bases. The CDR3 length is 14 residues. Germline assignment: CDR1 SGHRS and CDR2 YFSETQ. CDR3 sequence reads: CASSPVREWNEQYF. DNA for the CDR3: TGCGCCAGCAGCCCCGTCAGGGAATGGAACGAGCAGTACTTC.

The chain uses TRBV6-5 and TRBJ2-7, with D possibly being TRBD2 (6 bases). Germline V gene lookup returns CDR1 MNHEY and CDR2 SVGAGI. Trimming took off 0 bases at V and 0 bases at J, with 12 bases between the two ends. The CDR3 length is 16 residues. As DNA, the CDR3 is TGTGCCAGCAGTTACTCGAGGGGCGGGACCTCCTACGAGCAGTACTTC. Its translation: CASSYSRGGTSYEQYF.

V is TRBV4-1 and J is TRBJ2-4; perhaps TRBD2 as D (6 bases). The germline gives CDR1 MGHRA, CDR2 YSYEKL. CDR3 length equals 17 residues. Trimming cost V 4 bases and J 3 bases, with 19 bases left between them. The CDR3 region has the DNA TGCGCCAGCAGCCCCATGGACGGGGGAAGGGTCAAAAACATTCAGTACTTC. It specifies CASSPMDGGRVKNIQYF.

The rearrangement joins TRBV7-9 to TRBJ2-5; D is possibly TRBD1 (6 bases). Per germline, CDR1 SEHNR and CDR2 FQNEAQ (reference sequence). CDR3 length equals 15 residues. V dropped 3 bases and J dropped 5 bases, with 16 bases sitting between them. CDR3 sequence (DNA): TGTGCCAGCAGCTTTACGGGACACGACATTGAGACCCAGTACTTC. It is translated as CASSFTGHDIETQYF.

The rearrangement uses TRBV28 and TRBJ1-1; 10 positions match TRBD1. V was pared by 2 bases and J by 5 bases, with 5 bases of the junction left unmatched. The germline CDR1 and CDR2 sequences are MDHEN and SYDVKM. This CDR3 contains 15 residues. CDR3 sequence: CASSLRDRGWTEAFF. The CDR3 region has the DNA TGTGCCAGCAGTTTAAGGGACAGGGGATGGACTGAAGCTTTCTTT.